This TCR beta chain derives from a study of identifying expanded T cells in peripheral blood. Study-wide results and caveats: Technical replicates showed approximately 1.2 changed clones; two weeks around 15; four weeks 19. Variance in clone template counts between roughly two-week samples significantly increased with total template count across all healthy donors.

Details on this clone: Its antigen is unidentified.

The method was immunoSEQ multiplex PCR; TCRdb's version includes in-frame clones alone and lacks a portion of them. The sample gives 100,000 to 150,000 clones, around 84% of which show up once; 3% to 3.5% is in the top ten. Healthy donors had no documented immune events, such as infections, while sampled. Germline CDR1 LNHDA, CDR2 SQIVND (reference sequence). V dropped 5 bases and J dropped 2; count of bases not matched to a gene: 10. The CDR3 runs 17 residues. The source of this sequence is a person aged 18 to 75 in good health. The J gene is TRBJ2-2, the V gene TRBV19; 8 bases fit TRBD2. Sequenced sample: blood. The CDR3: CASSPPSGGLNTGELFF. CDR3 bases: TGTGCCAGTAGTCCCCCATCGGGGGGGCTCAACACCGGGGAGCTGTTTTTT.